This TCR beta chain was found in a study of blood T cells in healthy people across ages. This clonotype came up a few times. Germline V CDR1 and CDR2: SGDLS, YYNGEE. CDR3 length: 16 residues. The V and J ends lost 5 bases and 0 bases, in that order; junction bases with no gene match: 8. The authors ran a second PCR of about 6 to 11 cycles using a sample-barcoded 5' primer and a J-beta primer mix. TCRdb used MiXCR to reprocess the 5' RACE reads, holding one entry per CDR3 protein. Here the sample spans 1.5 million to 2 million distinct CDR3 sequences, 39% being singletons. Sequenced sample: blood. This chain connects TRBV9 to TRBJ1-2; 9 nucleotides align to TRBD1. The clonotype originates from a human donor in good health. The CDR3 coding sequence is TGTGCCAGCAGTGACGACAGGGGGACCACTAACTATGGCTACACCTTC. It translates to CASSDDRGTTNYGYTF.